The 5 T cell receptor beta chains below all came from one sample that was sequenced in a study of OX40 agonist ivuxolimab in advanced cancers. Data came from immunoSEQ multiplex PCR; TCRdb stores just in-frame clones and leaves some out. The data show about 49,000 clones, approximately 79% seen once. The sample was CD4+ or CD8+ T cells sorted from blood, taken in a trial of the OX40 agonist ivuxolimab. The receptors were sampled from an adult with an advanced solid tumor such as melanoma, head and neck, liver or kidney cancer.

The chain recombines TRBV7-2 with TRBJ2-7, with TRBD1 matching 8 bases. J lost 4 bases, V lost 1 base, and 6 bases had no gene match. CDR3 length: 15 amino acids. Germline CDR1 and CDR2: SGHTA and FQGNSA. DNA of the CDR3: TGTGCCAGCAGCTTAGACCGGACAGGGAGGTACGAGCAGTACTTC. Amino acid sequence: CASSLDRTGRYEQYF.

The chain uses TRBV5-1 and TRBJ1-4, with D hard to call. CDR3 length: 14 amino acids. CDR1 is SGHRS and CDR2 is YFSETQ in the germline V gene. V lost 4 bases and J lost 4, with 11 bases in between. The chain's CDR3 is CASSPGDLNEKLFF. The CDR3 DNA reads TGCGCCAGCAGCCCGGGAGATCTTAATGAAAAACTGTTTTTT.

This chain joins TRBV4-3 and TRBJ2-7, with D possibly matching TRBD2 (5 bases). The CDR3 runs to 17 residues. The germline CDR1 and CDR2 sequences are LGHNA and YSLEER. Trimming cost V 4 bases and J 2 bases, with 21 bases left between them. This chain's CDR3 is CASSPTRGAEAAYEQYF. CDR3 nucleotides: TGCGCCAGCAGCCCCACTCGAGGTGCGGAGGCGGCCTACGAGCAGTACTTC.

J is TRBJ2-7 and V is TRBV9; 7 nucleotides match TRBD1. The CDR3 contains 14 residues. Per germline, CDR1 SGDLS and CDR2 YYNGEE. V trimming: 6 bases; J trimming: 6 bases; junction bases outside the gene matches: 12. The CDR3 DNA follows: TGTGCCAGCAATATGAAGGGACAGACGGGCGAGCAGTACTTC. As protein: CASNMKGQTGEQYF.

This rearrangement joins TRBV6-5 to TRBJ1-1; 7 bases agree with TRBD1. J gave up 2 bases and V 8 bases, and 2 bases lay outside the gene matches. CDR3 size: 12 residues. Per germline, CDR1 MNHEY and CDR2 SVGAGI. CDR3 protein: CASQGVNTEAFF. The CDR3 DNA is TGTGCCAGCCAGGGGGTCAACACTGAAGCTTTCTTT.